One and the same sample provided the 29 T cell receptor beta chains below, sequenced in a study of CD8 T cells in Susac syndrome. cDNA came from around 0.5 to 1 ug RNA primed by random hexamers. TCRdb independently ran MiXCR on the immunoSEQ multiplex PCR reads; one entry per CDR3 protein. The sample carries some 200,000 distinct CDR3 sequences, approximately 94% recorded once. Sequenced input: CD4+ T cells from PBMCs. Receptors originate from a human donor in good health.

V and J are TRBV20-1 and TRBJ1-2; D is unresolved. Trimming stripped 5 bases from V and 6 bases from J, with 13 bases between. Looked up from germline, CDR1 is DFQATT and CDR2 is SNEGSKA (reference sequence). The CDR3 covers 12 residues. The CDR3 protein is CSALRTGHGYTF. The DNA of the CDR3 is TGCAGTGCTTTACGGACCGGTCATGGCTACACCTTC.

The J gene is TRBJ1-2, the V gene TRBV5-1; D may be TRBD1 (6 bases). Trimming removed 3 bases at V and 8 bases at J, with 11 bases between. Germline assignment: CDR1 SGHRS and CDR2 YFSETQ. The CDR3 is 12 amino acids. The CDR3 nucleotides read TGCGCCAGCAGCTCGGGGGACAACGGCTACACCTTC. This translates into CASSSGDNGYTF.

V gene TRBV30 combines with J gene TRBJ1-1; the D is unclear. V was shortened by 0 bases and J by 0 bases, with 5 bases between the two germline ends. CDR1 is GTSNPN and CDR2 is SVGIG in the germline V gene (reference sequence). The length of the CDR3 is 13 residues. CDR3 protein: CAWSVSLNTEAFF. The CDR3 nucleotides read TGTGCCTGGAGTGTATCTCTGAACACTGAAGCTTTCTTT.

This rearrangement joins TRBV15 to TRBJ2-3; perhaps TRBD2 as D (6 bases). From germline, CDR1 is LNHNV and CDR2 YYDKDF (reference sequence). The CDR3 sequence is 12 residues long. V was pared by 5 bases and J by 6 bases, with 9 bases between. The CDR3 DNA sequence: TGTGCCACCAGCCCTAGCGCTGATACGCAGTATTTT. Its protein product is CATSPSADTQYF.

This rearrangement joins TRBV30 to TRBJ1-1; possibly TRBD1 for D (6 bases). In germline, CDR1 is GTSNPN, CDR2 SVGIG (reference sequence). Trimming removed 4 bases at V and 0 bases at J, with 9 bases between. The CDR3 contains 13 residues. CDR3 bases: TGTGCCTGGAATTCAGGGGTGAACACTGAAGCTTTCTTT. It translates to CAWNSGVNTEAFF.

The chain has TRBV28 and TRBJ2-5, with TRBD2 matching over 10 bases. V was clipped by 6 bases and J by 5 bases; unmatched bases: 6. Germline values: CDR1 MDHEN, CDR2 SYDVKM. The CDR3 extends over 14 amino acids. CDR3 nucleotide sequence: TGTGCCAGCAGCCGTAGCGGGAGGAGGGAGACCCAGTACTTC. It specifies CASSRSGRRETQYF.

The V gene is TRBV29-1, the J gene TRBJ1-2, with TRBD1 as a possible D gene (6 bases). Germline CDR1 reads SQVTM; CDR2 reads ANQGSEA. The CDR3 contains 14 residues. V lost 4 bases and J 2 bases, leaving 14 bases between the germline ends. As DNA, the CDR3 is TGCAGCGTTGGGGCTAAAGGGGGGAACTATGGCTACACCTTC. It specifies CSVGAKGGNYGYTF.

The rearrangement joins TRBV5-4 to TRBJ1-3, with D tentatively TRBD1 (5 bases). V lost 6 bases and J lost 4, with 20 bases in between. This CDR3 region has 16 residues. Germline loops: CDR1 SGHNT, CDR2 YYREEE (reference sequence). The CDR3 reads CASTAGTPAGGNTIYF. CDR3 in DNA: TGTGCCAGCACCGCAGGGACGCCGGCGGGCGGAAACACCATATATTTT.

V usage is TRBV27 and J usage is TRBJ1-2; TRBD1 aligns across 10 bases. The CDR3 consists of 17 residues. Germline-derived CDR1 and CDR2 are MNHEY and SMNVEV (reference sequence). Trimming cost V 5 bases and J 3 bases; bases outside gene matches: 12. The CDR3 sequence is CASSPDRGLVRDYGYTF. CDR3 DNA: TGTGCCAGCAGTCCGGACAGGGGGTTGGTTCGCGACTATGGCTACACCTTC.

The chain employs TRBV6-5 and TRBJ1-2; tentative D call: TRBD1 (6 bases). This CDR3 comprises 13 residues. The V end lost 6 bases, the J end lost 4 bases, and 12 bases lay between the germline ends. Germline loops: CDR1 MNHEY, CDR2 SVGAGI. The CDR3 DNA reads TGTGCCAGCAGGACTACAGGGAGCTATGGCTACACCTTC. Its protein product is CASRTTGSYGYTF.

The J gene is TRBJ1-1, the V gene TRBV6-5; D gene uncertain. This CDR3 comprises 12 residues. V was shortened by 5 bases and J by 14 bases, with 18 bases between the two germline ends. Per germline, CDR1 MNHEY and CDR2 SVGAGI. In DNA form, the CDR3 reads TGTGCCAGCAGTCCTCCCGGGAGCAGGCCCTTCTTT. It codes for CASSPPGSRPFF.

The V gene is TRBV15, the J gene TRBJ1-1; 7 nucleotides line up with TRBD1. The V segment lost 0 bases and the J segment 5 bases; nucleotides outside the gene matches: 3. The CDR3 loop spans 14 amino acids. The germline V gene has CDR1 LNHNV and CDR2 YYDKDF (reference sequence). For the CDR3, the DNA is TGTGCCACCAGCAGAGACAGGGGGTGGACTGAAGCTTTCTTT. It specifies CATSRDRGWTEAFF.

The V gene is TRBV18, the J gene TRBJ2-5; no reliable D call. The length of the CDR3 is 13 residues. Deletions cut 5 bases from V and 2 bases from J, with 9 bases between. The germline V gene encodes CDR1 KGHSH and CDR2 LQKENI. The CDR3 region is CASSSDGQETQYF. The DNA of the CDR3 is TGTGCCAGCTCATCGGACGGACAAGAGACCCAGTACTTC. The full variable domain, in which reference TRBV18 and TRBJ2-5 provide the parts outside the CDR3, is NAGVMQNPRHLVRRRGQEARLRCSPMKGHSHVYWYRQLPEEGLKFMVYLQKENIIDESGMPKERFSAEFPKEGPSILRIQQVVRGDSAAYFCASSSDGQETQYFGPGTRLLVL.

The chain links TRBV6-1 to TRBJ2-3; D ambiguous. CDR3 length: 12 amino acids. In germline, CDR1 is MNHNS, CDR2 SASEGT. V lost 7 bases and J 8 bases, leaving 13 bases between the germline ends. CDR3 region: CASTVTRVTQYF. DNA for the CDR3: TGTGCCAGCACGGTGACTCGGGTTACGCAGTATTTT.

The chain links TRBV12-3 or TRBV12-4 to TRBJ1-1; D is ambiguous. This CDR3 spans 14 amino acids. V lost 6 bases and J 2 bases, leaving 13 bases between the germline ends. The CDR3 coding sequence is TGTGCCAGCAGAGAGGGATTGGGAAACACTGAAGCTTTCTTT. Its protein is CASREGLGNTEAFF.

The rearrangement links TRBV9 to TRBJ1-2, with D possibly being TRBD1 (6 bases). Germline loops: CDR1 SGDLS, CDR2 YYNGEE. Between the trimmed V and J ends, which lost 2 bases and 3 bases, there was a span of 11 bases. The CDR3 runs to 14 residues. The CDR3 DNA reads TGTGCCAGCAGCGTGCGGGACATAGACTATGGCTACACCTTC. Translation gives CASSVRDIDYGYTF.

V usage is TRBV30 and J usage is TRBJ2-1; 11 nucleotides line up with TRBD2. The CDR3 contains 13 residues. The V gene end was trimmed by 5 bases and the J gene end by 9 bases; junction bases not matched to a gene: 6. Germline V CDR1 and CDR2: GTSNPN, SVGIG (reference sequence). The CDR3 sequence is CAWERLAGGEQFF. The CDR3 DNA reads as TGTGCCTGGGAGCGGCTAGCGGGAGGTGAGCAGTTCTTC.

The V gene is TRBV20-1, the J gene TRBJ2-5; either TRBD1 or TRBD2 may fit D (5 bases each). The germline V and J ends were trimmed by 7 bases and 4 bases, with 13 bases remaining between them. CDR3 size: 12 residues. Per the germline V gene, CDR1 is DFQATT and CDR2 is SNEGSKA (reference sequence). In nucleotides, the CDR3 is TGCAGTGTCGAGGGGAGCGCAGAGACCCAGTACTTC. Amino acids: CSVEGSAETQYF.

The rearrangement links TRBV30 to TRBJ1-2; 11 positions agree with TRBD1. The germline V gene has CDR1 GTSNPN and CDR2 SVGIG (reference sequence). The CDR3 spans 15 residues. J lost 7 bases, V lost 7 bases, and 14 bases had no gene match. The CDR3 loop is CASPLGGQGVGGYTF. CDR3 sequence (DNA): TGTGCCTCCCCGTTAGGGGGACAGGGGGTAGGTGGCTACACCTTC.

This chain uses TRBV20-1 with TRBJ2-7; TRBD1 agrees at 7 bases. Germline-derived CDR1 and CDR2 are DFQATT and SNEGSKA (reference sequence). With V trimmed by 3 bases and J by 7 bases, 15 bases remained unmatched. This CDR3 region has 15 residues. The CDR3 nucleotides read TGCAGTGCTAGGGTTACCGGGACAGCGTCGAAAGAGCAGTACTTC. Translated, it gives CSARVTGTASKEQYF.

This chain connects TRBV19 to TRBJ1-5; 10 nucleotides line up with TRBD1. Germline V gene lookup returns CDR1 LNHDA and CDR2 SQIVND (reference sequence). The CDR3 runs 14 residues. V was clipped by 10 bases and J by 7 bases; unmatched bases: 10. The CDR3 region is CATQPTTGGQPQHF. The CDR3 bases are TGTGCCACCCAACCAACGACAGGGGGCCAGCCCCAGCATTTT.

V is TRBV4-2 and J is TRBJ2-7, with TRBD2 matching over 9 bases. In germline, CDR1 is LGHNA, CDR2 YNFKEQ. V shed 0 bases and J 5 bases; nucleotides not matched to a gene: 11. This CDR3 has 17 amino acids. The CDR3 DNA sequence: TGTGCCAGCAGCCAAGATAGTGCTAGCGGGACCCGGAACGAGCAGTACTTC. Translation: CASSQDSASGTRNEQYF.

The chain employs TRBV30 and TRBJ2-1; 8 bases match TRBD2. The germline CDR1 and CDR2 sequences are GTSNPN and SVGIG (reference sequence). Trimming cost V 1 base and J 7 bases; bases outside gene matches: 15. The CDR3 length is 17 residues. The CDR3 region is CAWSGGLAPIGGNEQFF. The CDR3 DNA reads TGTGCCTGGAGTGGCGGACTAGCACCCATAGGGGGGAATGAGCAGTTCTTC.

The rearrangement links TRBV7-2 to TRBJ2-1; a possible D gene is TRBD2 (6 bases). V was shortened by 8 bases and J by 5 bases, with 19 bases between the two germline ends. CDR3 size: 15 residues. In germline, CDR1 is SGHTA, CDR2 FQGNSA. The CDR3 DNA reads as TGTGCCAGCGCCCCCATCGACGGGAGTCACAATGAGCAGTTCTTC. It specifies CASAPIDGSHNEQFF.

This chain uses TRBV29-1 with TRBJ1-4, with 8 bases matching TRBD1. The CDR3 length is 13 residues. With V trimmed by 4 bases and J by 8 bases, 6 bases remained unmatched. Germline V lookup: CDR1 SQVTM, CDR2 ANQGSEA. The CDR3 coding sequence is TGCAGCGTTGCGGACAGGGCGTTGGAAAAACTGTTTTTT. This encodes CSVADRALEKLFF.

In its sample, this clonotype was seen once. CDR3 sequence reads: CSVGQGGNQETQYF. The CDR3 DNA is TGCAGCGTTGGACAGGGGGGGAACCAAGAGACCCAGTACTTC. The gene calls are TRBV29-1 and TRBJ2-5, with 9 bases that match TRBD1. This CDR3 contains 14 residues. CDR1 and CDR2 (germline): SQVTM, ANQGSEA. The trim removed 4 bases at V and 0 bases at J, leaving 3 bases unmatched.

The chain recombines TRBV29-1 with TRBJ2-1; D not certain. The germline V gene encodes CDR1 SQVTM and CDR2 ANQGSEA. The CDR3 extends over 15 amino acids. With 6 bases removed from V and 0 bases from J, the gap between germline ends came to 15 bases. The CDR3 sequence: CSVRSEVSSYNEQFF. For the CDR3, the DNA is TGCAGCGTGCGGTCCGAGGTTAGCTCCTACAATGAGCAGTTCTTC.

This sequence joins TRBV6-5 and TRBJ2-1; 7 bases match TRBD1. The CDR3 spans 13 residues. V shed 6 bases, J shed 6 bases, and the junction held 5 bases outside the gene matches. CDR1 is MNHEY, CDR2 SVGAGI, per germline. The chain's CDR3 is CASSLTGRNEQFF. CDR3 nucleotide sequence: TGTGCCAGCAGCCTGACAGGGCGCAATGAGCAGTTCTTC.

The V call is TRBV4-3, the J call TRBJ2-5; D is ambiguous. Looked up from germline, CDR1 is LGHNA and CDR2 is YSLEER. V was cut by 0 bases and J by 4 bases, with 9 bases left in between. There are 14 residues in the CDR3. CDR3 nucleotide sequence: TGCGCCAGCAGCCAAGATGGGCATCCAGAGACCCAGTACTTC. The encoded protein is CASSQDGHPETQYF.